The clone carrying this T cell receptor beta chain was detected only a few times. Its antigen is unknown. Germline V gives CDR1 ENHRY, CDR2 SYGVKD. V lost 6 bases to trimming and J lost 0 bases, with 19 bases between them. CDR3 length: 17 residues. The data are from a study of PD-1 blockade in classical Hodgkin lymphoma. Looking at the study overall: Every 2 weeks, patients got 3 mg/kg intravenous nivolumab.

Findings and caveats of the study: Before treatment, TCR diversity in newly diagnosed patients was reportedly lower than in healthy donors. Complete responders possessed baseline diversity comparable to newly diagnosed patients.

Time point given: cycle 4 day 1 (C4D1), after around six weeks of nivolumab. The patients all showed relapse after autologous stem cell transplantation, while their brentuximab vedotin exposure varied. Best responses fell into complete response, partial response or progressive disease. Libraries were prepared by immunoSEQ multiplex PCR; TCRdb keeps only in-frame clonotypes and omits some of them. The sample contains under 40,000 clones, about three quarters of which appear only once. This TCR derives from a human donor with classical Hodgkin lymphoma. The genes are TRBV10-3 and TRBJ2-3, with D maybe TRBD2 (7 bases). Here the sequenced sample was peripheral blood mononuclear cells (PBMCs), taken before the fourth cycle of nivolumab. CDR3 sequence (DNA): TGTGCCATCAGATCGGAGGGCGGGGGCTTTAGCACAGATACGCAGTATTTT. Its protein product is CAIRSEGGGFSTDTQYF.